The present entry profiles one TCR beta chain with its context. Which antigen it targets is not known. Base qualities are not recorded, but no much larger clone differs from it by a single base. The data belong to a study of control samples from healthy donors and cancer patients (dated by TCRdb to the early 2020s). Library method: the immunoSEQ multiplex PCR assay. TCRdb took this table from immuneACCESS and kept in-frame rearrangements with V and J called. Such tables lack part of the clones; where checked against another copy, unresolved V genes explain under half of the gap, and the rest is unexplained. The sample table holds 65,000 to 90,000 clones, of which approximately 91% were seen once. The ten largest clones take up 8% to 10% of the sample. Sequencing used PBMCs. This receptor was obtained from a woman aged 45-59 years with colorectal cancer.

CDR3 loop: CASSQETVGGVGDNEQFF. The sequence in DNA is TGCGCCAGCAGCCAAGAAACTGTTGGGGGGGTTGGGGACAATGAGCAGTTCTTC. The V and J genes are TRBV4-3 and TRBJ2-1, with TRBD2 identical over 7 junction bases. CDR1 and CDR2, per the germline V gene, are LGHNA and YSLEER. Relative to germline, V is missing 0 bases and J is missing 5 bases, with 13 bases of the junction outside any gene match. From its cysteine to its phenylalanine, the CDR3 spans 18 amino acids. Left in the record is the CDR3 DNA by itself, 54 bases read in frame from the first base.